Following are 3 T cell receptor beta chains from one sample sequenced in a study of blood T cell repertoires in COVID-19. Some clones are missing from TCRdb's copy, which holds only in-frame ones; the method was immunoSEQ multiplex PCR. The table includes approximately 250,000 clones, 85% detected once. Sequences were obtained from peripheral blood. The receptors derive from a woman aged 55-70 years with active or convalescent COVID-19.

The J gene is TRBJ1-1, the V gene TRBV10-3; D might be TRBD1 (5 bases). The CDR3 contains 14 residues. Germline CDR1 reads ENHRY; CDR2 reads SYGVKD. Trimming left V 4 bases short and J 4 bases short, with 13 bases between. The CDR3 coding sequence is TGTGCCATCAGTGGCGGGGGAGAGGCCACTGAAGCTTTCTTT. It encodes CAISGGGEATEAFF.

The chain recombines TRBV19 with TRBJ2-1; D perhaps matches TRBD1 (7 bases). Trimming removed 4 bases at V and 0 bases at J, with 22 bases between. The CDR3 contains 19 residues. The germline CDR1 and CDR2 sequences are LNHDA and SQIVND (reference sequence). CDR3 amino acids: CASSTPQGQAGSSYNEQFF. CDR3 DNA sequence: TGTGCCAGTAGTACCCCCCAAGGACAGGCGGGGAGCTCCTACAATGAGCAGTTCTTC.

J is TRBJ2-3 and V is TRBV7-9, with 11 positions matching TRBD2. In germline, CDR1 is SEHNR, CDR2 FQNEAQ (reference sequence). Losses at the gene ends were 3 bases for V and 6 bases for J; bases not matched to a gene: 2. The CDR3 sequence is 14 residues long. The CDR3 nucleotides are TGTGCCAGCAGCTTCCCTAGCGGGGGGGATACGCAGTATTTT. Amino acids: CASSFPSGGDTQYF.